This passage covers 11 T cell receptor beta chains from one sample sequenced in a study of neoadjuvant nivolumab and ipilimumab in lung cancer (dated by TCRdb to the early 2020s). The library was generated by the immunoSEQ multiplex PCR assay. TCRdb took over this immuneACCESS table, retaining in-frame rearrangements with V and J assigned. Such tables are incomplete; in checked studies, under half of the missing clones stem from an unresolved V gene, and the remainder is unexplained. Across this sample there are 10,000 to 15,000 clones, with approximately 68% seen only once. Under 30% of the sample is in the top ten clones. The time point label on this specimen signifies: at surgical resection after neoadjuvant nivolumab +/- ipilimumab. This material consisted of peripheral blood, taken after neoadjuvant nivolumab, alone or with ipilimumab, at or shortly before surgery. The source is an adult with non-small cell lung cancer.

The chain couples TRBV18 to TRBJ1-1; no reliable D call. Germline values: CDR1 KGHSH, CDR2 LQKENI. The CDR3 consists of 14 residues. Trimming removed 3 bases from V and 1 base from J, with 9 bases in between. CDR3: CASSPGFQNTEAFF. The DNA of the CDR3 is TGTGCCAGCTCACCGGGCTTCCAGAACACTGAAGCTTTCTTT.

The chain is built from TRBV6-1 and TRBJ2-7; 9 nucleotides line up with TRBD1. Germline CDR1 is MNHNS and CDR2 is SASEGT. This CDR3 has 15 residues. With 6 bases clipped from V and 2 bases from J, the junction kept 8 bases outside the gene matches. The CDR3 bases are TGTGCCAGCAGGAAGGGGACAGGGCTGCCCTACGAGCAGTACTTC. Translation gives CASRKGTGLPYEQYF.

The DNA for the CDR3 is TGTGCCAGCAGCCACCGGGACAGCCGCGATGAGCAGTTCTTC. Translating gives CASSHRDSRDEQFF. The chain recombines TRBV6-5 with TRBJ2-1, with 7 bases that match TRBD1. The V segment lost 6 bases and the J segment 8 bases; nucleotides outside the gene matches: 10. The CDR3 runs to 14 residues. The germline V gene encodes CDR1 MNHEY and CDR2 SVGAGI.

The CDR3 is CATSRDRETQYF. The CDR3 DNA reads TGTGCCACCAGCAGAGATCGAGAGACCCAGTACTTC. The chain combines TRBV15 with TRBJ2-5, with D unclear. The germline CDR1 and CDR2 sequences are LNHNV and YYDKDF (reference sequence). Trimming shortened V by 0 bases and J by 4 bases, and 3 bases separated the two germline ends. The length of the CDR3 is 12 residues.

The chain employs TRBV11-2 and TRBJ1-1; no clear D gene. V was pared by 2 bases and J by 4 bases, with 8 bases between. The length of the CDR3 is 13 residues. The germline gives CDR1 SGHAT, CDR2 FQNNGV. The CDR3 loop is CASSLSRFTEAFF. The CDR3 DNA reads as TGTGCCAGCAGCTTATCCCGTTTCACTGAAGCTTTCTTT.

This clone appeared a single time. The chain's CDR3 is CASSFRGGDTGELFF. CDR3 nucleotide sequence: TGCGCCAGCAGCTTCCGGGGAGGGGACACCGGGGAGCTGTTTTTT. The chain joins TRBV5-1 to TRBJ2-2; 7 positions agree with TRBD2. The germline V gene encodes CDR1 SGHRS and CDR2 YFSETQ. This CDR3 is built from 15 residues. With V trimmed by 2 bases and J by 3 bases, 4 bases remained unmatched.

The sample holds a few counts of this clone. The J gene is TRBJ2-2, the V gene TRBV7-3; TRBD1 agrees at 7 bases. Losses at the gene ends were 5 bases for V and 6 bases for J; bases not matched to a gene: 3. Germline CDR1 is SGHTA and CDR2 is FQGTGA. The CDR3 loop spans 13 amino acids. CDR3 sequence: CASSLDRAGELFF. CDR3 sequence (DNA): TGTGCCAGCAGCCTAGACAGGGCCGGGGAGCTGTTTTTT.

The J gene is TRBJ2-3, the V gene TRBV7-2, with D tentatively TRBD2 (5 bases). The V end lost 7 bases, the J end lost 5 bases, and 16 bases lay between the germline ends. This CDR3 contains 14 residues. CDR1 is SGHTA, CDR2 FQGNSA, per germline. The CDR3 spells CASMPGREGDTQYF. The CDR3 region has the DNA TGTGCCAGCATGCCGGGCCGAGAGGGAGATACGCAGTATTTT.

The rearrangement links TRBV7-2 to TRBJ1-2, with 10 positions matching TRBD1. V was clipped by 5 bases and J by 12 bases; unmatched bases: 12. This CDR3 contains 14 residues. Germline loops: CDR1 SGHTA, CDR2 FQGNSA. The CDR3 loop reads CASSAGQGVGVDTF. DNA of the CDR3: TGTGCCAGCAGCGCCGGACAGGGGGTTGGGGTCGACACCTTC.

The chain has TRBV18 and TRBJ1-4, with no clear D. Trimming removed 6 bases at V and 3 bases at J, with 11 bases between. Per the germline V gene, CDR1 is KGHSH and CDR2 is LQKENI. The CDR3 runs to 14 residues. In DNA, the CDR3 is TGTGCCAGCTCCCGGCTCATTTCTAATGAAAAACTGTTTTTT. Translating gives CASSRLISNEKLFF.

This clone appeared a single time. CDR3 DNA: TGTGCCAGCAGGTCACGGGAGGCCACAGATACGCAGTATTTT. This encodes CASRSREATDTQYF. The V call is TRBV11-2, the J call TRBJ2-3; 7 bases fit TRBD2. The CDR3 is made up of 14 amino acids. J lost 2 bases, V lost 6 bases, and 5 bases had no gene match. Germline V gives CDR1 SGHAT, CDR2 FQNNGV.